A selection of T cell receptor beta chains follows, all from one sample in a study of CD8 T cells in ankylosing spondylitis. TCRdb itself ran the 5' RACE reads through MiXCR, one entry per CDR3 protein. Among about 260,000 distinct CDR3 sequences listed, about 24% were seen once. The material sequenced was blood, either unsorted or a sorted T cell fraction (not recorded which). These TCRs come from a male donor with ankylosing spondylitis or in good health (not recorded which). Each CDR3 is given with its conserved first and last residue. A D gene is named only where the DNA matches it firmly. Some rows mark clone size as missing; the rest say once, few, many or name a class of expanded clone.

D	size	J	length	V	CDR3	DNA
.	few	TRBJ2-5	14	TRBV20-1	CSARETGSQETQYF	TGCAGTGCTAGAGAGACGGGATCCCAAGAGACCCAGTACTTC
.	many	TRBJ2-7	13	TRBV20-1	CSARYGAGHEQYF	TGCAGTGCTAGATACGGGGCGGGCCACGAGCAGTACTTC
.	.	TRBJ1-5	12	TRBV6-5	CASREEGQPQHF	TGTGCCAGCAGGGAGGAAGGACAGCCCCAGCATTTT
TRBD2	.	TRBJ2-5	14	TRBV5-1	CASSRGGPQETQYF	TGCGCCAGCAGCCGCGGGGGGCCCCAAGAGACCCAGTACTTC
.	few	TRBJ1-5	13	TRBV20-1	CSARAGFDQPQHF	TGCAGTGCTAGAGCCGGGTTTGATCAGCCCCAGCATTTT
.	.	TRBJ2-1	14	TRBV28	CASSRPPSGDEQFF	TGTGCCAGCAGCAGACCCCCGTCGGGGGATGAGCAGTTCTTC
.	many	TRBJ1-5	13	TRBV12-3/TRBV12-4	CASSPDPGEPQHF	TGTGCCAGCAGTCCAGACCCCGGGGAGCCCCAGCATTTT
.	.	TRBJ2-1	15	TRBV6-5	CASSYTGGERNEQFF	TGTGCCAGCAGTTACACGGGCGGGGAAAGGAATGAGCAGTTCTTC
.	.	TRBJ1-3	16	TRBV28	CASSFVVDGPRNTIYF	TGTGCCAGCAGTTTCGTAGTCGACGGCCCTAGAAACACCATATATTTT
TRBD2	many	TRBJ2-3	16	TRBV5-1	CASSTPSGGAEDTQYF	TGCGCCAGCAGCACACCTAGCGGGGGGGCGGAAGATACGCAGTATTTT